This entry lists 10 T cell receptor beta chains sequenced from one sample in a study of shared clonotypes between healthy human individuals. The repertoire was sequenced with immunoSEQ multiplex PCR; TCRdb's copy has only in-frame clones and lacks some. The repertoire holds more than 2 million clones, about 95% seen once, with around 0.13% in the top ten. The sequencing input was naive CD4+ T cells sorted from blood. The subset is: CD45RA+ positively selected. The receptors here all came from a man younger than 35 in good health.

The V call is TRBV18, the J call TRBJ2-7; D unclear. V dropped 0 bases and J dropped 3 bases, with 21 bases sitting between them. The CDR3 spans 18 residues. Per germline, CDR1 KGHSH and CDR2 LQKENI. In DNA form, the CDR3 reads TGTGCCAGCTCACCACCGACTGATGTGGGGTACAAGGACTACGAGCAGTACTTC. It codes for CASSPPTDVGYKDYEQYF.

The CDR3 bases are TGTGCCAGCAGCCTCTCGGGACACATCACAGATACGCAGTATTTT. Amino acid sequence: CASSLSGHITDTQYF. The chain has TRBV11-2 and TRBJ2-3; the D gene is possibly TRBD1 (6 bases). The V and J ends lost 5 bases and 2 bases respectively, with 14 bases between them. CDR3 length equals 15 residues. Germline CDR1 SGHAT, CDR2 FQNNGV. The full variable domain, in which reference TRBV11-2 and TRBJ2-3 provide the parts outside the CDR3, is EAGVAQSPRYKIIEKRQSVAFWCNPISGHATLYWYQQILGQGPKLLIQFQNNGVVDDSQLPKDRFSAERLKGVDSTLKIQPAKLEDSAVYLCASSLSGHITDTQYFGPGTRLTVL.

This chain uses TRBV7-3 with TRBJ1-2, with 9 nucleotides matching TRBD1. Germline assignment: CDR1 SGHTA and CDR2 FQGTGA. CDR3 length: 16 amino acids. With V trimmed by 5 bases and J by 5 bases, 12 bases remained unmatched. The CDR3 loop reads CASSHRQGVLPYGYTF. The CDR3 bases are TGTGCCAGCAGCCACCGACAGGGGGTGCTCCCGTATGGCTACACCTTC.

This sequence joins TRBV2 and TRBJ2-3; maybe TRBD2 (5 bases). CDR1 and CDR2 (germline): SNHLY, FYNNEI. The V end lost 6 bases, the J end lost 5 bases, and 15 bases lay between the germline ends. CDR3 size: 14 residues. The CDR3 loop is CASSLLPGKDTQYF. CDR3 coding DNA: TGTGCCAGCAGCCTGCTGCCGGGGAAAGATACGCAGTATTTT.

The chain combines TRBV5-4 with TRBJ2-1; TRBD2 matches at 11 bases. This CDR3 is built from 15 residues. Germline loops: CDR1 SGHNT, CDR2 YYREEE (reference sequence). Trimming cost V 5 bases and J 8 bases; bases outside gene matches: 9. The CDR3 DNA follows: TGTGCCAGCAGTTTGAGGCTAGCGGGAGGATATGAGCAGTTCTTC. Translated, it gives CASSLRLAGGYEQFF. Drawing the rest from reference TRBV5-4 and TRBJ2-1, the complete variable domain is ETGVTQSPTHLIKTRGQQVTLRCSSQSGHNTVSWYQQALGQGPQFIFQYYREEENGRGNFPPRFSGLQFPNYSSELNVNALELDDSALYLCASSLRLAGGYEQFFGPGTRLTVL.

The rearrangement links TRBV18 to TRBJ2-1; 8 nucleotides agree with TRBD1. Germline V CDR1 and CDR2: KGHSH, LQKENI. CDR3 length equals 14 residues. V was clipped by 2 bases and J by 6 bases; unmatched bases: 3. This CDR3 is CASSPFQGANEQFF. The CDR3 nucleotides are TGTGCCAGCTCACCATTTCAGGGGGCCAATGAGCAGTTCTTC.

The chain employs TRBV5-1 and TRBJ1-1; a possible D gene is TRBD1 (5 bases). V shed 0 bases and J shed 1 base, with 10 bases lying between them. Looked up from germline, CDR1 is SGHRS and CDR2 is YFSETQ. The CDR3 runs 15 residues. The CDR3 DNA follows: TGCGCCAGCAGCTTGGCGGGGGAGGGGAACACTGAAGCTTTCTTT. Translating it yields CASSLAGEGNTEAFF.

The chain employs TRBV11-2 and TRBJ1-1, with 8 bases fitting TRBD1. Trimming removed 1 base from V and 10 bases from J; junction bases left unmatched: 8. The germline V gene has CDR1 SGHAT and CDR2 FQNNGV. The CDR3 loop spans 14 amino acids. CDR3 coding DNA: TGTGCCAGCAGCTTAGCCGGACAGGGTATTTCAGCTTTCTTT. Its protein is CASSLAGQGISAFF.

The chain has TRBV10-3 and TRBJ2-7; no clear D gene. Deletions cut 2 bases from V and 1 base from J, with 6 bases between. The CDR3 covers 13 residues. Looked up from germline, CDR1 is ENHRY and CDR2 is SYGVKD. CDR3 loop: CAISEVPSYEQYF. In nucleotides, the CDR3 is TGTGCCATCAGTGAGGTACCTTCCTACGAGCAGTACTTC.

This chain joins TRBV6-5 and TRBJ2-3; the match to TRBD2 covers 9 bases. The CDR3 sequence is 14 residues long. Germline V gene data show CDR1 as MNHEY and CDR2 as SVGAGI. The V and J ends lost 6 bases and 2 bases, in that order; junction bases with no gene match: 3. As DNA, the CDR3 is TGTGCCAGCAGCGGGGGACTAGCCACAGATACGCAGTATTTT. Protein: CASSGGLATDTQYF.